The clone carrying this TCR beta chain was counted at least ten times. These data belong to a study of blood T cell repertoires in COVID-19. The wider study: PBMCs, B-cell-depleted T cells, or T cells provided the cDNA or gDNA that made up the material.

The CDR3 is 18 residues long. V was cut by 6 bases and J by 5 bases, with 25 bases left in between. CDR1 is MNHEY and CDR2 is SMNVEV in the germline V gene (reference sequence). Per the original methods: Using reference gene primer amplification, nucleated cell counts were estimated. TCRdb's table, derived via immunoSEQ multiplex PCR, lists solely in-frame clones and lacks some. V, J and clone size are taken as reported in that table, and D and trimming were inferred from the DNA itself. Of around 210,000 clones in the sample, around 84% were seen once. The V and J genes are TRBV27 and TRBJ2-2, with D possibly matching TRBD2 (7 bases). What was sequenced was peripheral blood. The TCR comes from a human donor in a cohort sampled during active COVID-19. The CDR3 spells CASSATRGRGMGTGELFF. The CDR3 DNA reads TGTGCCAGCAGCGCTACTAGGGGGAGGGGGATGGGTACCGGGGAGCTGTTTTTT.